This is a list of T cell receptor beta chains from one sample in a study of lymphopenia after photon versus proton radiotherapy. Some clones are missing from TCRdb's copy, which holds only in-frame ones; the method was immunoSEQ multiplex PCR. Of about 18,000 clones in the sample, approximately 82% were seen once. The material was peripheral blood, obtained from a patient treated with proton-based radiotherapy. The receptors shown here come from a man between 70 and 80 years old with pancreatic cancer. The CDR3 runs from the conserved cysteine through the conserved F or W. Fields, in order: CDR3 DNA, CDR3 protein, J gene, V gene, D gene, clone size. A D gene is named only where the DNA matches it firmly. The size field is filled for only some rows; it gives once, few, many or a size class.

CDR3 DNA: TGTGCCAGCAGTCAGGGCTGGAGCAATCAGCCCCAGCATTTT; CDR3 protein: CASSQGWSNQPQHF; J gene: TRBJ1-5; V gene: TRBV27; D gene: -; clone size: -
CDR3 DNA: TGTGCCAGCTCACCAGGGGCGGGTCAGCCCCAGCATTTT; CDR3 protein: CASSPGAGQPQHF; J gene: TRBJ1-5; V gene: TRBV18; D gene: -; clone size: -
CDR3 DNA: TGTGCCAGCAGTGAAATCAGCTATAGCAATCAGCCCCAGCATTTT; CDR3 protein: CASSEISYSNQPQHF; J gene: TRBJ1-5; V gene: TRBV2; D gene: -; clone size: -
CDR3 DNA: TGTGCCAGCAGCCCGACAGGGGCTAACTATGGCTACACCTTC; CDR3 protein: CASSPTGANYGYTF; J gene: TRBJ1-2; V gene: TRBV7-8; D gene: TRBD1; clone size: -
CDR3 DNA: TGTGCCAGCAGCTTGAAGGGTGCCGGGCAGAGCTACACTGAAGCTTTCTTT; CDR3 protein: CASSLKGAGQSYTEAFF; J gene: TRBJ1-1; V gene: TRBV5-4; D gene: -; clone size: few
CDR3 DNA: TGTGCCAGTAGTGAAGGGGTCGGGACTGAAGCTTTCTTT; CDR3 protein: CASSEGVGTEAFF; J gene: TRBJ1-1; V gene: TRBV19; D gene: -; clone size: -
CDR3 DNA: TGCGCCAGCAGCTTGGACGGGGACTATGGCTACACCTTC; CDR3 protein: CASSLDGDYGYTF; J gene: TRBJ1-2; V gene: TRBV5-1; D gene: -; clone size: -
CDR3 DNA: TGTGCCAGCAGCCGTGACAGGGGAGGCACAGATACGCAGTATTTT; CDR3 protein: CASSRDRGGTDTQYF; J gene: TRBJ2-3; V gene: TRBV5-8; D gene: TRBD1; clone size: once
CDR3 DNA: TGTGCCACCGGCCCCAGACACAGGCTCGCTAGGGACACCATATATTTT; CDR3 protein: CATGPRHRLARDTIYF; J gene: TRBJ1-3; V gene: TRBV7-3; D gene: -; clone size: -
CDR3 DNA: TGCGCCAGCAGCCTTCCAGGGAGAGGAAACACCATATATTTT; CDR3 protein: CASSLPGRGNTIYF; J gene: TRBJ1-3; V gene: TRBV5-1; D gene: -; clone size: -
CDR3 DNA: TGTGCCAGCAGTCCCCCTGGGTCTCAAAACACCGGGGAGCTGTTTTTT; CDR3 protein: CASSPPGSQNTGELFF; J gene: TRBJ2-2; V gene: TRBV6-6; D gene: -; clone size: -
CDR3 DNA: TGCGCCAGCAGCTTGCGACAGGGGTTGGATTCACCCCTCCACTTT; CDR3 protein: CASSLRQGLDSPLHF; J gene: TRBJ1-6; V gene: TRBV5-1; D gene: TRBD1; clone size: -
CDR3 DNA: TGTGCCAGCAGCTTAGCGCAGAGCAAGAACACTGAAGCTTTCTTT; CDR3 protein: CASSLAQSKNTEAFF; J gene: TRBJ1-1; V gene: TRBV7-9; D gene: -; clone size: -